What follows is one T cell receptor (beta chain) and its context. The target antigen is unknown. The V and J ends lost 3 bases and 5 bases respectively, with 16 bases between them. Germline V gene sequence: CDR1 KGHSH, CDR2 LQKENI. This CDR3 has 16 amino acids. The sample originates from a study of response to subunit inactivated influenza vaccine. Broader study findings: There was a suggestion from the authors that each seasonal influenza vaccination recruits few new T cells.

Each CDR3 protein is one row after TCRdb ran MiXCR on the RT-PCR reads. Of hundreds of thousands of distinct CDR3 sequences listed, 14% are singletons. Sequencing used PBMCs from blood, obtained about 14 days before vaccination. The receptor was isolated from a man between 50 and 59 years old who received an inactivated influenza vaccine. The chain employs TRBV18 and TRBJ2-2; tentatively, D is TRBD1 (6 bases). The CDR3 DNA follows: TGTGCCAGCTCACCGCGGAATAAACAGGGAACCGGGGAGCTGTTTTTT. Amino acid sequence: CASSPRNKQGTGELFF.